This T cell receptor beta chain was identified in a study of vaccination and CD4 T cells after COVID-19. The wider study: As a positive control, some control cultures were given a CEFX pool, while others were given an HIV-1 Nef pool or no peptide.

The CDR3 totals 15 residues. J lost 4 bases, V lost 2 bases, and 4 bases had no gene match. CDR1 is DFQATT and CDR2 is SNEGSKA in the germline V gene (reference sequence). On this clonotype itself: The antigen remains undetermined.

Noted treatment: roughly 10-day PBMC culture with coronavirus spike peptide pools or control peptides (ViraFEST assay). With peptide pools, ViraFEST first expanded antigen-specific T cells and afterwards sequenced their TCRs. Once obtained from cultured CD4+ T cells, the DNA was sequenced using the Oncomine TCR Beta short-read assay. TCRdb redid the calling of the PCR reads with MiXCR, one entry per CDR3 protein. This sample has around 20,000 distinct CDR3 sequences, with about 44% found just once. Notes on the study in general: Reactive clonotype counts went from median 21 after infection to roughly 41 after vaccination, nonsignificantly.

The clonotype originates from a human donor who had recovered from COVID-19. The rearrangement joins TRBV20-1 to TRBJ2-1, with 11 bases that match TRBD2. The sample in question was CD4+ T cells from blood, cultured in vitro, obtained after SARS-CoV-2 vaccination. The CDR3 DNA reads TGCAGTGCTAGACCCGGGACTAGCGGATACAATGAGCAGTTCTTC. Its translation is CSARPGTSGYNEQFF.